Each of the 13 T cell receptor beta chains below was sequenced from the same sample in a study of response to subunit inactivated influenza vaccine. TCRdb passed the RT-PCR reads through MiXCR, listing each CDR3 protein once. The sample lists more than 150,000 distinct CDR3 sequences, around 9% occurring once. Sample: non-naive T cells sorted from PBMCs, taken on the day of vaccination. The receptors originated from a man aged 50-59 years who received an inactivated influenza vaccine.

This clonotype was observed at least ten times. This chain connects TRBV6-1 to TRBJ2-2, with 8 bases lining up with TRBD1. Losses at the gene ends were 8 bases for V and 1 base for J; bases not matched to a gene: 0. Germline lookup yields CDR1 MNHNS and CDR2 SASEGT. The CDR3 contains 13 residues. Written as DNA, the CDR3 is TGTGCCAGCGACAGGGGGAACACCGGGGAGCTGTTTTTT. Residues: CASDRGNTGELFF.

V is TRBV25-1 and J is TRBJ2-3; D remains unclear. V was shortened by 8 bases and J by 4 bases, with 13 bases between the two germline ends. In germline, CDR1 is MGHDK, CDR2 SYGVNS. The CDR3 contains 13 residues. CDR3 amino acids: CASSQDVADTQYF. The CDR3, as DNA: TGTGCCAGCTCGCAGGATGTGGCAGATACGCAGTATTTT.

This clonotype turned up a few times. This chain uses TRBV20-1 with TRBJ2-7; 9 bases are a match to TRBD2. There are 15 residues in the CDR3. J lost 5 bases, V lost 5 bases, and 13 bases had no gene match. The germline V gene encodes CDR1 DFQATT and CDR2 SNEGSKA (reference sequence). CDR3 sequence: CSASNRAGGDHEQYF. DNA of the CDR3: TGCAGTGCTTCAAATCGGGCGGGAGGGGACCACGAGCAGTACTTC.

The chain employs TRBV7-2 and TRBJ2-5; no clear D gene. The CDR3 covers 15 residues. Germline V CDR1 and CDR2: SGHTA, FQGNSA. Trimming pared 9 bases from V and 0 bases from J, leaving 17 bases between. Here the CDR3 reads CARGPGHTYQETQYF. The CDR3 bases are TGTGCCAGGGGCCCTGGGCACACGTACCAAGAGACCCAGTACTTC. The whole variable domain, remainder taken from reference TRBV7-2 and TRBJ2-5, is GAGVSQSPSNKVTEKGKDVELRCDPISGHTALYWYRQSLGQGLEFLIYFQGNSAPDKSGLPSDRFSAERTGGSVSTLTIQRTQQEDSAVYLCARGPGHTYQETQYFGPGTRLLVL.

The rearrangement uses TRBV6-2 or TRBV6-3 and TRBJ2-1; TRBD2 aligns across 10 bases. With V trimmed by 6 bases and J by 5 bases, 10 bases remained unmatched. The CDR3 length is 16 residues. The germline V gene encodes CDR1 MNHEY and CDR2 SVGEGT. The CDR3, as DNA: TGTGCCAGCAGATCTATAGCGGGAGGTCCCAACAATGAGCAGTTCTTC. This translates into CASRSIAGGPNNEQFF.

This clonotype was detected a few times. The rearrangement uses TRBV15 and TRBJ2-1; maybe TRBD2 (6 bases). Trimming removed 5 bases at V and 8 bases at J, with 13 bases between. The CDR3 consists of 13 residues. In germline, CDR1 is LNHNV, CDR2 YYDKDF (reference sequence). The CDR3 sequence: CATSHGWGDEQFF. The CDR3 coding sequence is TGTGCCACCAGCCATGGGTGGGGGGATGAGCAGTTCTTC.

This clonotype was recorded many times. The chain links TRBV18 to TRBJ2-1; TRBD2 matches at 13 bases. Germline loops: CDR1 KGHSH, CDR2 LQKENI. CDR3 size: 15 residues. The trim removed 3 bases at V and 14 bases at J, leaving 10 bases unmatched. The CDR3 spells CASSPETGTSGVEFF. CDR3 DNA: TGTGCCAGCTCACCCGAGACCGGGACTAGCGGGGTCGAGTTCTTC.

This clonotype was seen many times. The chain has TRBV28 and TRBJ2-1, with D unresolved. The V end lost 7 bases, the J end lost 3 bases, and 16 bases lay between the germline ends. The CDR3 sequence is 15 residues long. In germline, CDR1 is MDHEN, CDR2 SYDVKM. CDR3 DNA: TGTGCCAGCATCCAGTCGGATCTCTTCTACAATGAGCAGTTCTTC. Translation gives CASIQSDLFYNEQFF.

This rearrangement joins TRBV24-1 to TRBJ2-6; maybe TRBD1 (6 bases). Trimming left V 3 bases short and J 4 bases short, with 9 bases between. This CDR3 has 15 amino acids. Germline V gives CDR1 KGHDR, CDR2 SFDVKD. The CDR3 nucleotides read TGTGCCACCAGTGATGTGGGGGCGGGGGCCAACGTCCTGACTTTC. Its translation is CATSDVGAGANVLTF.

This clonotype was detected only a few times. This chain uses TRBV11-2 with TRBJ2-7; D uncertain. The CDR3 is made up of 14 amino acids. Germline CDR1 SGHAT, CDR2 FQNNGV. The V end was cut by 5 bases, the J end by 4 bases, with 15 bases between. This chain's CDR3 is CASSISGPPYEQYF. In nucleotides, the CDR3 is TGTGCCAGCAGCATATCCGGGCCTCCGTACGAGCAGTACTTC.

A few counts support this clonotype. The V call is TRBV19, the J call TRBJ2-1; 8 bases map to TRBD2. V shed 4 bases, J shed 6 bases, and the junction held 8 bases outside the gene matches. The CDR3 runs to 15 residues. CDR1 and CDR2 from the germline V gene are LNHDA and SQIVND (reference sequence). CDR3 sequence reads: CASSTAGEVRNEQFF. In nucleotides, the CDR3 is TGTGCCAGTAGTACAGCGGGAGAAGTCCGCAATGAGCAGTTCTTC.

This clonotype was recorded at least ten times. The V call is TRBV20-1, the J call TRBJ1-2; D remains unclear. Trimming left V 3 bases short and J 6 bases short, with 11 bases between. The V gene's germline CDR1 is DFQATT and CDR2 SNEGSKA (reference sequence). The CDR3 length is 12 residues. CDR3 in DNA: TGCAGTGCTAGTCACCACCCAGATGGCTACACCTTC. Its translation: CSASHHPDGYTF.

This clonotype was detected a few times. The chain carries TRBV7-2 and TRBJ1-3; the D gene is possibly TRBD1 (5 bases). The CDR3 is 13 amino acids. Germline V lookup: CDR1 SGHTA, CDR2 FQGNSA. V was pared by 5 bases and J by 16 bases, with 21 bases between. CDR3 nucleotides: TGTGCCAGCAGCGGGATGCGAGTTGGGGCTCCGTATTTT. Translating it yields CASSGMRVGAPYF.